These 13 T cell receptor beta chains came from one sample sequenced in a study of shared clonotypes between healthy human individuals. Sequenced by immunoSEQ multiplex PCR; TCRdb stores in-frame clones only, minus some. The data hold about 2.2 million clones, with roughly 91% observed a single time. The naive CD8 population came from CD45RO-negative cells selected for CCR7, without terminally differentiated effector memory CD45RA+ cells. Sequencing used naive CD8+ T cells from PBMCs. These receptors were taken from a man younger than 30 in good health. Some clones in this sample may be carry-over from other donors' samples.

The CDR3 loop is CASSIEFRDYTYEQYF. The CDR3 region has the DNA TGTGCCAGTAGTATAGAGTTCCGGGACTACACCTACGAGCAGTACTTC. The V call is TRBV19, the J call TRBJ2-7; the match to TRBD2 covers 7 bases. The V gene's germline CDR1 is LNHDA and CDR2 SQIVND (reference sequence). V trimming: 0 bases; J trimming: 2 bases; junction bases outside the gene matches: 7. This CDR3 has 16 residues. The full variable domain, its missing parts supplied by reference TRBV19 and TRBJ2-7, is DGGITQSPKYLFRKEGQNVTLSCEQNLNHDAMYWYRQDPGQGLRLIYYSQIVNDFQKGDIAEGYSVSREKKESFPLTVTSAQKNPTAFYLCASSIEFRDYTYEQYFGPGTRLTVT.

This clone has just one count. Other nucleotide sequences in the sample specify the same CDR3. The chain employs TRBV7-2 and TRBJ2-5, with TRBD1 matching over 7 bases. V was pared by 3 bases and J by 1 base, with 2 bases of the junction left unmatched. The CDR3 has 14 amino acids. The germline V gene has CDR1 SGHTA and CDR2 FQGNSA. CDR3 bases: TGTGCCAGCAGCTTTACAGGGGTCCAAGAGACCCAGTACTTC. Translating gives CASSFTGVQETQYF.

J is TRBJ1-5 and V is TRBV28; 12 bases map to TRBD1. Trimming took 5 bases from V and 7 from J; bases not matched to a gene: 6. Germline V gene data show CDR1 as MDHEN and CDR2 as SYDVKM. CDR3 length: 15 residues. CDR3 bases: TGTGCCAGCAGTCGCCGGGACAGGGGGCTACAGCCCCAGCATTTT. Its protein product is CASSRRDRGLQPQHF.

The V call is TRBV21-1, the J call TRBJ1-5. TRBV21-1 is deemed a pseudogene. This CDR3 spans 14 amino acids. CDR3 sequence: CASTPGLHKEPQHF. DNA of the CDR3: TGTGCCAGCACCCCGGGACTGCACAAGGAGCCCCAGCATTTT.

This CDR3 reads CASSLGNPMETQYF. DNA of the CDR3: TGTGCCAGCAGCTTGGGCAATCCAATGGAGACCCAGTACTTC. The chain has TRBV5-6 and TRBJ2-5, with unresolved D. The CDR3 consists of 14 residues. Germline-derived CDR1 and CDR2 are SGHDT and YYEEEE. V lost 0 bases and J lost 5, with 11 bases in between.

The CDR3 DNA reads TGTGCCAGCAGTTTCCTGGGGCAGGGGCCCGGCTACGAGCAGTACTTC. Its translation: CASSFLGQGPGYEQYF. V gene TRBV2 combines with J gene TRBJ2-7; perhaps TRBD1 as D (6 bases). Trimming removed 5 bases at V and 3 bases at J, with 20 bases between. Germline V lookup: CDR1 SNHLY, CDR2 FYNNEI. This CDR3 has 16 residues. The full variable domain, with the rest looked up from reference TRBV2 and TRBJ2-7, is EPEVTQTPSHQVTQMGQEVILRCVPISNHLYFYWYRQILGQKVEFLVSFYNNEISEKSEIFDDQFSVERPDGSNFTLKIRSTKLEDSAMYFCASSFLGQGPGYEQYFGPGTRLTVT.

CDR3 amino acids: CASSPLLLSEGPYEQYF. CDR3 in DNA: TGTGCCAGCTCACCACTTTTATTGTCAGAAGGTCCCTACGAGCAGTACTTC. This sequence joins TRBV18 and TRBJ2-7, with D uncertain. The V end lost 1 base, the J end lost 2 bases, and 18 bases lay between the germline ends. The germline gives CDR1 KGHSH, CDR2 LQKENI. The CDR3 covers 17 residues.

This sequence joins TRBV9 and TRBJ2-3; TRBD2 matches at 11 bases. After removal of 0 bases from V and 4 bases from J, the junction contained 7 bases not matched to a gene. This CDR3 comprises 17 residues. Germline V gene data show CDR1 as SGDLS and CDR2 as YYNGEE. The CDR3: CASSVATLAGGSDTQYF. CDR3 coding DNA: TGTGCCAGCAGCGTAGCTACGTTAGCGGGAGGGTCAGATACGCAGTATTTT.

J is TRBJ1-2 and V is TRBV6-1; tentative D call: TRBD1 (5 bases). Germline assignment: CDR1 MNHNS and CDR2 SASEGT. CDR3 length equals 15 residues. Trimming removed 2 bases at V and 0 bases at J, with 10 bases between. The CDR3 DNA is TGTGCCAGCAGTGAACAGGGCGCTACTAACTATGGCTACACCTTC. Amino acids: CASSEQGATNYGYTF.

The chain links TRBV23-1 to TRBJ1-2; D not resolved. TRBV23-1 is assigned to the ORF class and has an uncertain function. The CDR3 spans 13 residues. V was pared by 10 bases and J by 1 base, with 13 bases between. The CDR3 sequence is CAICSNFNYGYTF. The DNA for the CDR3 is TGCGCCATCTGCTCCAACTTTAACTATGGCTACACCTTC.

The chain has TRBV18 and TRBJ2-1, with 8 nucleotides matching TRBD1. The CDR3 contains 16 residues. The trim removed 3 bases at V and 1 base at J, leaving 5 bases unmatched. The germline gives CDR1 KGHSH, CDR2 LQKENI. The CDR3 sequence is CASSPSTGGSYNEQFF. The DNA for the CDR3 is TGTGCCAGCTCACCCTCCACAGGGGGTTCCTACAATGAGCAGTTCTTC.

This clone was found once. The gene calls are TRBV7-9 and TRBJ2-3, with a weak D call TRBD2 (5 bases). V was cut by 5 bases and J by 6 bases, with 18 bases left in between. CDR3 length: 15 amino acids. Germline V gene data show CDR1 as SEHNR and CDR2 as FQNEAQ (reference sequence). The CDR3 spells CASSTRTRSGDTQYF. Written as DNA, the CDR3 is TGTGCCAGCAGCACTCGGACCCGCTCGGGGGATACGCAGTATTTT.

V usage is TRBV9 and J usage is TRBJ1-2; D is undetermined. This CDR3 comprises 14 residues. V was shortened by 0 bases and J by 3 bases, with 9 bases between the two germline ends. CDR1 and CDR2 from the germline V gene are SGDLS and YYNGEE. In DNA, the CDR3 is TGTGCCAGCAGCGTAGATGGCAGCTACTATGGCTACACCTTC. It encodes CASSVDGSYYGYTF.